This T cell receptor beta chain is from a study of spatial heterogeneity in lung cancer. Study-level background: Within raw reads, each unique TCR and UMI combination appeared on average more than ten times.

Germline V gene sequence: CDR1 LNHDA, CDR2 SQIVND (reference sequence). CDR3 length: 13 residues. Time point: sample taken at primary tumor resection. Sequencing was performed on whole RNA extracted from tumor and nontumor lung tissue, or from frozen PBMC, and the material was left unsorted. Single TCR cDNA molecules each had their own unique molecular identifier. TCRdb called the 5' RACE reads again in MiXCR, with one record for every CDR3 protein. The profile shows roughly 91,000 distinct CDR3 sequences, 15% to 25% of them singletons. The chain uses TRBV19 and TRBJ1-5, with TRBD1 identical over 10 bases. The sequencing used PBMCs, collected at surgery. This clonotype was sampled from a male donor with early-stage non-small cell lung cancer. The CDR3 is CAADRGLGQPQHF. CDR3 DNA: TGTGCTGCAGACAGGGGGCTCGGCCAGCCCCAGCATTTT.